These T cell receptor beta chains were read from a single sample in a study of shared clonotypes between healthy human individuals. Generated by immunoSEQ multiplex PCR, the TCRdb table keeps only in-frame clones and is missing some. The sample has about 490,000 clones, around 79% seen once. Material: PBMCs. The receptors stem from a woman between 35 and 50 years old in good health. Some clones in this sample may be carry-over from other donors' samples. Each CDR3 is given with its conserved first and last residue.

v_call cdr3_aa
TRBV18 CASSSLGETQYF
TRBV5-1 CASSLVWGDSNQPQHF
TRBV28 CASSNPSGSNEQFF
TRBV10-3 CAISDFRDSNQPQHF
TRBV28 CASSLTGSPTDTQYF
TRBV5-4 CASSLAASSTDTQYF
TRBV7-2 CASSLGGLNTGELFF
TRBV28 CASSLRGGPYNEQFF
TRBV5-1 CASSWDWNYNEQFF
TRBV2 CASNPTGIIHNEQFF
TRBV6-1 CASSEAGLAGGDEQYF
TRBV21-1 CASSKSMHCNGNTIYF
TRBV4-2 CASSQTWTGGVEAFF
TRBV7-8 CASSPTVQETQYF
TRBV10-3 CAISEGRGNSPLHF
TRBV7-9 CASSLVLGGREKLFF
TRBV15 CATSNRAVGGKQETQYF
TRBV2 CASSESRREQYF
TRBV28 CASSLGGGTGSYNEQFF
TRBV5-5 CASSRGREPGTGELFF
TRBV14 CASSQGGGPRNTEAFF
TRBV7-9 CASSLLGDTQYF
TRBV29-1 CSAVVGAPSTDTQYF
TRBV7-6 CASSPRGGYEQYF
TRBV5-1 CASSRGAKQETQYF
TRBV28 CASSQQGAGYEQYF
TRBV28 CASTIYREETQYF
TRBV5-1 CASSFAGADTEAFF
TRBV19 CASARRAGAGELFF
TRBV5-4 CASSRTSSGPGELFF
TRBV5-4 CASSLQGALNEKLFF
TRBV28 CASRPPSPGNTIYF
TRBV11-3 CASSSRDRYNEQFF
TRBV5-1 CASSLGVAGVYEQYF
TRBV11-2 CASRPGTPYNEQFF
TRBV9 CASSTPLHWDSNYGYTF
TRBV7-3 CASSLKGQGSKQYF
TRBV5-1 CASSLDTGDTQYF
TRBV7-9 CASSPRAYTGELFF
TRBV6-5 CASRWTSGFYEQYF
TRBV4-2 CASGQGGLSNQPQHF
TRBV5-1 CASSSDRAMGEKLFF
TRBV19 CASSTTSFQVLYNEQFF
TRBV11-2 CASSVGTLGTDTQYF
TRBV27 CASSSLGQGEDTQYF
TRBV19 CASSTQDTGVYGYTF
TRBV29-1 CSVEDRRGRPYEQYF
TRBV5-1 CASSLGAYEQYF
TRBV28 CASSSDVKIRGYTF